This entry features one TCR beta chain sequence. Its antigen is still unknown. This sample was taken from a study of T cell responses to AZD1222 COVID-19 vaccine. The study, taken as a whole, reports: With two AZD1222 doses given, Spike-specific TCR breadth and depth both rose. The span of vaccine-associated CD4 TCRs extended across spike, with dominance at 160-218 and 743-854.

Sequencing was performed with immunoSEQ multiplex PCR; in TCRdb, only in-frame clones are kept and a portion is missing. The data hold tens of thousands of clones, with 81% observed a single time. The CDR3 length is 14 residues. The V gene lost 5 bases and the J gene lost 4 bases, with 14 bases spanning the gap. CDR1 LNHDA and CDR2 SQIVND come from the germline V gene (reference sequence). This receptor was identified in an adult who received the AZD1222 COVID-19 vaccine. The sequencing used peripheral blood, collected 28 days after the second AZD1222 dose. The V call is TRBV19, the J call TRBJ2-5, with a possible D match to TRBD1 (6 bases). In DNA form, the CDR3 reads TGTGCCAGTAGTGGGGGCCTAGCCACAGAGACCCAGTACTTC. It codes for CASSGGLATETQYF.